The 12 T cell receptor beta chains below come from one sample, sequenced in a study of control samples from healthy donors and cancer patients (dated by TCRdb to 2019 to 2021). Library preparation employed the immunoSEQ multiplex PCR assay. TCRdb limited this immuneACCESS table to in-frame rearrangements with V and J called. A share of clones is missing; checked studies link under half to unresolved V genes, and the rest is unexplained. The sample yields about 89,000 clones; approximately 86% were counted once. Under 25% of the sample is taken by the ten largest. The sample was blood. These receptors were taken from a man aged 25-45 years in good health.

The chain recombines TRBV30 with TRBJ1-1; 7 nucleotides line up with TRBD1. This CDR3 comprises 15 residues. Germline CDR1 reads GTSNPN; CDR2 reads SVGIG (reference sequence). V lost 3 bases to trimming and J lost 4 bases; unmatched junction nucleotides: 11. DNA for the CDR3: TGTGCCTGGAGCCAACGACAGGGATGGGGCACTGAAGCTTTCTTT. Its translation is CAWSQRQGWGTEAFF.

The chain joins TRBV3-1 (or the pseudogene TRBV3-2) to TRBJ1-1, with TRBD1 matching 10 bases. This CDR3 region has 16 residues. Germline CDR1 is LGHDT and CDR2 is YNNKEL (reference sequence). V shed 4 bases and J 1 base; nucleotides not matched to a gene: 6. In DNA, the CDR3 is TGTGCCAGCAGCCCATGGGGACAGGGGTCGAACACTGAAGCTTTCTTT. This translates into CASSPWGQGSNTEAFF.

The chain carries TRBV7-9 and TRBJ1-5; D gene unclear. V lost 2 bases and J 4 bases, leaving 3 bases between the germline ends. CDR3 length equals 12 residues. Per germline, CDR1 SEHNR and CDR2 FQNEAQ (reference sequence). The CDR3 is CASSLLNQPQHF. CDR3 coding DNA: TGTGCCAGCAGCTTACTAAATCAGCCCCAGCATTTT.

The chain recombines TRBV29-1 with TRBJ1-1; D is possibly TRBD1 (5 bases). The CDR3 loop spans 14 amino acids. The germline CDR1 and CDR2 sequences are SQVTM and ANQGSEA. V was clipped by 7 bases and J by 0 bases, with 15 bases between them. Written as DNA, the CDR3 is TGCAGCGCCAAAGAGGACACTTTGAACACTGAAGCTTTCTTT. This sequence encodes CSAKEDTLNTEAFF.

The gene calls are TRBV5-4 and TRBJ2-5; TRBD1 matches 9 bases. Germline V gene lookup returns CDR1 SGHNT and CDR2 YYREEE (reference sequence). V shed 4 bases, J shed 2 bases, and the junction held 6 bases outside the gene matches. The CDR3 runs to 15 residues. CDR3 nucleotides: TGTGCCAGCAGCATTCGACAGGGGGGACAAGAGACCCAGTACTTC. This sequence encodes CASSIRQGGQETQYF.

CDR3 nucleotide sequence: TGTGCCAGCTCACCGGGACAGGGGACGGGGTCACCCCTCCACTTT. It encodes CASSPGQGTGSPLHF. This chain uses TRBV18 with TRBJ1-6; 10 nucleotides line up with TRBD1. CDR3 size: 15 residues. Germline CDR1 KGHSH, CDR2 LQKENI. Trimming at V came to 3 bases and at J to 10 bases, leaving 6 bases not matched to a gene. Combining the CDR3 with reference TRBV18 and TRBJ1-6 gives the whole variable domain NAGVMQNPRHLVRRRGQEARLRCSPMKGHSHVYWYRQLPEEGLKFMVYLQKENIIDESGMPKERFSAEFPKEGPSILRIQQVVRGDSAAYFCASSPGQGTGSPLHFGNGTRLTVT.

The chain employs TRBV5-1 and TRBJ1-3; no reliable D call. The germline CDR1 and CDR2 sequences are SGHRS and YFSETQ. Trimming pared 4 bases from V and 0 bases from J, leaving 11 bases between. The CDR3 length is 15 residues. CDR3 region: CASSPDGSSGNTIYF. The CDR3 DNA is TGCGCCAGCAGCCCAGATGGGAGCTCTGGAAACACCATATATTTT.

The chain joins TRBV2 to TRBJ1-1; no definite D call. Trimming removed 4 bases at V and 4 bases at J, with 10 bases between. Germline assignment: CDR1 SNHLY and CDR2 FYNNEI. The CDR3 loop spans 13 amino acids. CDR3 bases: TGTGCCAGCAGTGGCGAAGAGGGCACTGAAGCTTTCTTT. Its translation: CASSGEEGTEAFF.

This chain connects TRBV30 to TRBJ1-5; D ambiguous. V was shortened by 1 base and J by 3 bases, with 7 bases between the two germline ends. Germline CDR1 GTSNPN, CDR2 SVGIG (reference sequence). The CDR3 has 13 amino acids. The CDR3 nucleotides are TGTGCCTGGAGTGCGGGAGTCAATCAGCCCCAGCATTTT. It codes for CAWSAGVNQPQHF.

The CDR3 spells CATMSGGGGNEQFF. DNA of the CDR3: TGTGCCACCATGTCGGGGGGCGGTGGGAATGAGCAGTTCTTC. The chain has TRBV24-1 and TRBJ2-1; maybe TRBD2 (7 bases). Per the germline V gene, CDR1 is KGHDR and CDR2 is SFDVKD. CDR3 size: 14 residues. The V gene lost 8 bases and the J gene lost 7 bases, with 17 bases spanning the gap.

This chain links TRBV6-5 with TRBJ1-2; no firm D call. V lost 2 bases to trimming and J lost 8 bases, with 18 bases between them. CDR1 and CDR2 from the germline V gene are MNHEY and SVGAGI. This CDR3 has 15 amino acids. The CDR3 bases are TGTGCCAGCAGTTACGACCACGGGGTTCGAGACGGCTACACCTTC. It codes for CASSYDHGVRDGYTF.

The rearrangement uses TRBV25-1 and TRBJ1-2, with a weak D call TRBD1 (6 bases). The germline V and J ends were trimmed by 6 bases and 2 bases, with 10 bases remaining between them. The CDR3 contains 13 residues. Per germline, CDR1 MGHDK and CDR2 SYGVNS. The CDR3 region has the DNA TGTGCCAGCAGAGGACAGATAAACTATGGCTACACCTTC. As protein: CASRGQINYGYTF.